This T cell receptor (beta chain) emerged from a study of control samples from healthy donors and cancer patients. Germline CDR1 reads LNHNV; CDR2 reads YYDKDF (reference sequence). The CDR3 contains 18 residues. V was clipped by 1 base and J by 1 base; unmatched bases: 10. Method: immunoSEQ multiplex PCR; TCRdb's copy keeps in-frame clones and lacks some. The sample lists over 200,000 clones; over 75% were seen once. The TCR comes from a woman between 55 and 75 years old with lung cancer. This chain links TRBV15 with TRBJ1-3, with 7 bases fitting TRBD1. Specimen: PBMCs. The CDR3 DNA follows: TGTGCCACCAGCAGAGGTGAGGGGACAGACGGTTCTGGAAACACCATATATTTT. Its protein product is CATSRGEGTDGSGNTIYF.